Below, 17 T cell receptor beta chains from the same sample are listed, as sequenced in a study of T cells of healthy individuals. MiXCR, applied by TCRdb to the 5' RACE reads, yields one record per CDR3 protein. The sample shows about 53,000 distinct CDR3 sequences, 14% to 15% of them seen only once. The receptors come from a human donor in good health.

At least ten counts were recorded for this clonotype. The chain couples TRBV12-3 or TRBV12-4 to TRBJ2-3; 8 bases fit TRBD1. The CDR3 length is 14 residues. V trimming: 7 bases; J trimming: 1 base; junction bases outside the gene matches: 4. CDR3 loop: CASTTTGGTDTQYF. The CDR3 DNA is TGTGCCAGCACCACGACAGGGGGCACAGATACGCAGTATTTT.

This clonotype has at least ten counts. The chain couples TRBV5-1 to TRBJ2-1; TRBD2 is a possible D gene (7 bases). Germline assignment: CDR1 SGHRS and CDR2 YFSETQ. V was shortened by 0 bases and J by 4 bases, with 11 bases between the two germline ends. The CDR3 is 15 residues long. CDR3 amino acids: CASSLDAGAYNEQFF. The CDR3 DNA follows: TGCGCCAGCAGCTTGGACGCGGGGGCATACAATGAGCAGTTCTTC.

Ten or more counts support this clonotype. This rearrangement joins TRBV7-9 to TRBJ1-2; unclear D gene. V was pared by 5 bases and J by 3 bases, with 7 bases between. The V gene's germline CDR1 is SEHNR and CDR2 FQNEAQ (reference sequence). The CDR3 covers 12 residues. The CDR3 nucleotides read TGTGCCAGCAGCCCCCCGCACTATGGCTACACCTTC. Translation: CASSPPHYGYTF. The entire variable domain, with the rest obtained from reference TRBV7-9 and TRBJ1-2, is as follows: DTGVSQNPRHKITKRGQNVTFRCDPISEHNRLYWYRQTLGQGPEFLTYFQNEAQLEKSRLLSDRFSAERPKGSFSTLEIQRTEQGDSAMYLCASSPPHYGYTFGSGTRLTVV.

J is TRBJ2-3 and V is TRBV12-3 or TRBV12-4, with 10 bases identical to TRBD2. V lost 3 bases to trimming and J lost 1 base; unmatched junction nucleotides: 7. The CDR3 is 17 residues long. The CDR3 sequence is CASSFYSSGRGTDTQYF. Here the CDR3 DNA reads TGTGCCAGCAGTTTTTACTCTAGCGGGAGAGGCACAGATACGCAGTATTTT.

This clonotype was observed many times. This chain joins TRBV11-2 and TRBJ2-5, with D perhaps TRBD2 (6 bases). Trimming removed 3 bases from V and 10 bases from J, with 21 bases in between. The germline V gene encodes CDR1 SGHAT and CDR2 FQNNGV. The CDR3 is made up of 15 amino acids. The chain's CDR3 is CASSLWTTNREGQYF. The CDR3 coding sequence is TGTGCCAGCAGCTTGTGGACTACTAACCGGGAAGGCCAGTACTTC.

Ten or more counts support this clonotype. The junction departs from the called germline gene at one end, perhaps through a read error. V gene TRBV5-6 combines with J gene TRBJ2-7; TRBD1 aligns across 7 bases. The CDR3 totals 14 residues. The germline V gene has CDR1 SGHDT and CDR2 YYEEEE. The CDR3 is CASNLNQGAYEQYF. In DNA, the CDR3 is TGTGCCAGCAACTTGAATCAGGGGGCCTACGAGCAGTACTTC.

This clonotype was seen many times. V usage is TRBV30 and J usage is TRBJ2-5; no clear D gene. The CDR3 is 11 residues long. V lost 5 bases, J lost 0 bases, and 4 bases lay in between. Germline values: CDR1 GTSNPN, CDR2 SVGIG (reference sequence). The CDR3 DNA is TGTGCCTGGTCCGACCAAGAGACCCAGTACTTC. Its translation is CAWSDQETQYF. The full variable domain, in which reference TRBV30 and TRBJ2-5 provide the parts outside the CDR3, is SQTIHQWPATLVQPVGSPLSLECTVEGTSNPNLYWYRQAAGRGLQLLFYSVGIGQISSEVPQNLSASRPQDRQFILSSKKLLLSDSGFYLCAWSDQETQYFGPGTRLLVL.

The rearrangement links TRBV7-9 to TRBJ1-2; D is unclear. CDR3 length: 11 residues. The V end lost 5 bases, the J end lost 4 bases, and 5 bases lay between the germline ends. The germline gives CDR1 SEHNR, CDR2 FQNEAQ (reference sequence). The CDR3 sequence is CASSAVYGYTF. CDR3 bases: TGTGCCAGCAGCGCAGTCTATGGCTACACCTTC.

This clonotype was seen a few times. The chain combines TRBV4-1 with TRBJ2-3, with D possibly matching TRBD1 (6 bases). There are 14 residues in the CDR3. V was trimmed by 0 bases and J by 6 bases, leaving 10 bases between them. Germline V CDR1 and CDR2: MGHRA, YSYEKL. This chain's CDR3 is CASSQDPQGDTQYF. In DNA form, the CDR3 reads TGCGCCAGCAGCCAAGACCCCCAGGGGGATACGCAGTATTTT.

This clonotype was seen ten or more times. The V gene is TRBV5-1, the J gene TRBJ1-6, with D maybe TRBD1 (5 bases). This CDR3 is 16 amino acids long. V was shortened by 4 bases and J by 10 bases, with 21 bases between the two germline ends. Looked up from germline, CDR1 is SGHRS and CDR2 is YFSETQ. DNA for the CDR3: TGCGCCAGCAGCCTCGCCGGGCGGGACCCCAACTCACCCCTCCACTTT. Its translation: CASSLAGRDPNSPLHF.

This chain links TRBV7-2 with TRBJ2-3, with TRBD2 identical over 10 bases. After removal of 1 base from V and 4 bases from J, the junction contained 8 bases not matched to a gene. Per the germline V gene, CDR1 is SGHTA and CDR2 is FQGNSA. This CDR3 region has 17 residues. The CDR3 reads CASSLGGSGGFADTQYF. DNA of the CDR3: TGTGCCAGCAGCTTAGGAGGTAGCGGGGGGTTCGCAGATACGCAGTATTTT.

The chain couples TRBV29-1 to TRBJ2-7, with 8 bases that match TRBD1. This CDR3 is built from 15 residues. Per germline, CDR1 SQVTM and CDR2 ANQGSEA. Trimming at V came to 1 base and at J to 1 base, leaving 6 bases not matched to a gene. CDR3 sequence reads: CSVEVEGQVSYEQYF. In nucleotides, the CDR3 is TGCAGCGTTGAAGTTGAGGGACAGGTGTCCTACGAGCAGTACTTC.

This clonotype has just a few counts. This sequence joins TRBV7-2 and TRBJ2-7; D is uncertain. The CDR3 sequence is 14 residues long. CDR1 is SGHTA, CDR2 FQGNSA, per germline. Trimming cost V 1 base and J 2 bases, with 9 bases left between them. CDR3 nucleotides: TGTGCCAGCAGCTTAGATGGAAACACCTACGAGCAGTACTTC. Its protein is CASSLDGNTYEQYF.

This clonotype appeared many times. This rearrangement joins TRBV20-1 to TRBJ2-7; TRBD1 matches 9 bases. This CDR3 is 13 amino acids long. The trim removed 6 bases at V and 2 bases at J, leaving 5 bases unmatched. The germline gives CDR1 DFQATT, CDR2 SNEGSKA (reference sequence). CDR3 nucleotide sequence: TGCAGTGCCATACGACAGGGGGCCTACGAGCAGTACTTC. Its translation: CSAIRQGAYEQYF.

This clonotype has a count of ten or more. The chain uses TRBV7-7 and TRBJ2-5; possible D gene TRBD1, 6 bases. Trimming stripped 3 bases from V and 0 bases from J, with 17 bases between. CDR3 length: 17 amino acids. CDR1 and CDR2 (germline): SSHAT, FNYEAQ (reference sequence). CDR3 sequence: CASSLPVGSGDQETQYF. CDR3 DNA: TGTGCCAGCAGCTTGCCGGTTGGATCAGGGGACCAAGAGACCCAGTACTTC. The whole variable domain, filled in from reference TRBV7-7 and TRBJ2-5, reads GAGVSQSPRYKVTKRGQDVTLRCDPISSHATLYWYQQALGQGPEFLTYFNYEAQPDKSGLPSDRFSAERPEGSISTLTIQRTEQRDSAMYRCASSLPVGSGDQETQYFGPGTRLLVL.

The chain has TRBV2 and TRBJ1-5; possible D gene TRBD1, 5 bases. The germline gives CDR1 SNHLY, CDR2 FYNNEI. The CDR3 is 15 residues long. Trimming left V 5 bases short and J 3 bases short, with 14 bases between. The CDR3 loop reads CASSIRDGINQPQHF. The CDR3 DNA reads TGTGCCAGCAGTATTCGGGACGGGATCAATCAGCCCCAGCATTTT.

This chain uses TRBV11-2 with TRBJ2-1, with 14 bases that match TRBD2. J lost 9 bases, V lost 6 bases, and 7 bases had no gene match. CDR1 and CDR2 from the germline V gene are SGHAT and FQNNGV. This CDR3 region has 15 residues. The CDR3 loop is CASRGGLAGAVEQFF. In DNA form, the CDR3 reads TGTGCCAGCAGAGGGGGACTAGCGGGAGCCGTTGAGCAGTTCTTC.